This T cell receptor beta chain stems from a study of cytomegalovirus exposure and HLA in healthy donors. With respect to this clone: What it binds is unknown.

General study findings and limits: TCR beta chains associated with HLA were, in a later analysis, more clonally expanded than equally common others. Published work reported that the classifier diagnosed cytomegalovirus status with high specificity and sensitivity. CMV serostatus was the only recorded immune exposure for donors. In a later analysis, a missense DCLRE1C variant was linked to TCR beta V- and J-gene trimming.

PCR employed 60 Vbeta and 13 Jbeta primers. Sequenced by immunoSEQ multiplex PCR; TCRdb stores in-frame clones only, minus some. This table has 170,000 or so clones, 65% to 85% appearing once. The length of the CDR3 is 15 residues. The germline gives CDR1 SGHTA, CDR2 FQGTGA. Unmatched junction bases numbered 7, after V lost 2 bases and J lost 5 bases. The material sequenced was PBMCs. This clonotype was obtained from a male donor in good health and CMV-seropositive. The rearrangement uses TRBV7-3 and TRBJ2-7; the match to TRBD2 covers 9 bases. The CDR3 spells CASSLVSGSLNEQYF. The DNA of the CDR3 is TGTGCCAGCAGCTTAGTTAGCGGGAGTTTAAACGAGCAGTACTTC.